The T cell receptor (beta chain) under discussion was sequenced for a study of blood T cell repertoires in COVID-19. Study overall: PBMCs, B-cell-depleted T cells, or T cells provided the cDNA or gDNA that made up the material.

Germline CDR1 and CDR2: MNHNS and SASEGT. This CDR3 region has 16 residues. V shed 3 bases and J 2 bases; nucleotides not matched to a gene: 7. Clones were sequenced by immunoSEQ multiplex PCR, and TCRdb holds only the in-frame ones, with some missing. This table holds roughly 180,000 clones, around 86% found once. The TCR originated in a woman aged 25 to 39 who had recovered from COVID-19. Sequencing was done on a sample of PBMCs or T cells enriched from blood (not recorded which). J is TRBJ1-2 and V is TRBV6-1; TRBD1 matches 9 bases. CDR3 DNA: TGTGCCAGCAGTGACCCAACAGGGGGCGCAAACTATGGCTACACCTTC. This sequence encodes CASSDPTGGANYGYTF.